This is a list of T cell receptor beta chains from one sample in a study of T cells in localized non-small cell lung cancer. Clones were read by immunoSEQ multiplex PCR, and TCRdb kept only the in-frame ones, dropping some. The table has 30,000 or so clones, 87% seen once. Source: peripheral blood, taken before any cancer treatment. Source of these receptors: a male donor older than 55 with stage I lung adenocarcinoma. Both conserved end residues are part of each CDR3. Fields, in order: J gene, V gene, D gene, clone size, CDR3 protein, CDR3 DNA. D genes are given only for firm matches. Clone size, where shown, is once, few, many, or a class for clones that have expanded.

>TRBJ2-5|TRBV11-3|TRBD2|-
CASSRTSGAQETQYF
TGTGCCAGCAGCCGGACTAGCGGGGCCCAAGAGACCCAGTACTTC
>TRBJ2-5|TRBV11-2|TRBD1|once
CASSIQGTGQETQYF
TGTGCCAGCAGCATACAAGGGACAGGCCAAGAGACCCAGTACTTC
>TRBJ2-5|TRBV4-1|TRBD2|-
CASSQGDYGETQYF
TGCGCCAGCAGCCAAGGGGACTATGGGGAGACCCAGTACTTC
>TRBJ2-5|TRBV20-1|-|-
CSANRQETQYF
TGCAGTGCTAACCGACAAGAGACCCAGTACTTC
>TRBJ2-5|TRBV7-2|TRBD2|-
CASSLGPAGLQETQYF
TGTGCCAGCAGCTTAGGACCAGCGGGGCTGCAAGAGACCCAGTACTTC
>TRBJ1-2|TRBV19|-|-
CASTGMGSAYYGYTF
TGTGCCAGTACGGGTATGGGCAGCGCATACTATGGCTACACCTTC
>TRBJ2-1|TRBV6-6|TRBD2|-
CASGNLAGGYNEQFF
TGTGCCAGCGGAAACTTAGCGGGGGGCTACAATGAGCAGTTCTTC
>TRBJ2-1|TRBV6-5|TRBD2|once
CASSYRGEDEQFF
TGTGCCAGCAGTTACCGGGGGGAGGATGAGCAGTTCTTC
>TRBJ2-4|TRBV29-1|TRBD1|once
CSVAPGQGAQNIQYF
TGCAGCGTTGCCCCGGGACAGGGGGCGCAAAACATTCAGTACTTC
>TRBJ1-2|TRBV6-5|-|-
CASSLQGFYGYTF
TGTGCCAGCAGTTTACAGGGTTTCTATGGCTACACCTTC
>TRBJ1-1|TRBV11-2|-|-
CASSPIQGIGEAFF
TGTGCCAGCAGCCCGATACAGGGAATCGGTGAAGCTTTCTTT
>TRBJ2-2|TRBV29-1|-|-
CSVVVEAGTGELFF
TGCAGCGTTGTGGTCGAGGCAGGGACCGGGGAGCTGTTTTTT
>TRBJ2-1|TRBV7-2|TRBD2|-
CASSLGSGGYNEQFF
TGTGCCAGCAGCTTAGGTTCGGGGGGATACAATGAGCAGTTCTTC
>TRBJ2-1|TRBV7-9|-|-
CASSLGFGDDEQFF
TGTGCCAGCAGCCTAGGTTTTGGGGATGATGAGCAGTTCTTC
>TRBJ1-2|TRBV6-6|TRBD1|-
CASSYSRTGHYGYTF
TGTGCCAGCAGTTACTCGAGGACAGGGCATTATGGCTACACCTTC
>TRBJ1-5|TRBV7-9|-|-
CASSFSGQPQHF
TGTGCCAGCAGCTTTTCGGGTCAGCCCCAGCATTTT
>TRBJ2-1|TRBV7-2|TRBD2|-
CASSSNTVAGGRWDEQFF
TGTGCCAGCAGCTCCAATACGGTAGCGGGGGGCCGGTGGGATGAGCAGTTCTTC
>TRBJ2-3|TRBV6-5|-|-
CASSYSGPSTDTQYF
TGTGCCAGCAGTTACTCGGGGCCTAGCACAGATACGCAGTATTTT
>TRBJ2-2|TRBV7-9|-|-
CASSSRGQNTGELFF
TGTGCCAGCAGCTCCAGGGGACAGAACACCGGGGAGCTGTTTTTT
>TRBJ2-5|TRBV30|-|-
CAWDMYQETQYF
TGTGCCTGGGATATGTACCAAGAGACCCAGTACTTC